This record looks at one T cell receptor (beta chain) sequence and its context. This clone was seen more than once but under ten times. Its antigen is unknown. No much larger clonotype is one base removed from it; base qualities were not supplied. The immunoSEQ Assay, a bias-controlled multiplex PCR, was used to amplify TCRbeta CDR3 regions from genomic DNA. The study's own analysis went as follows. Nucleated cell counts per sample were estimated from amplification of reference gene primers within the assay. To quantify the absolute abundance of each unique TCRbeta CDR3 rearrangement, sequence reads were collapsed and filtered. For each sample, productive Simpson clonality was calculated as the square root of Simpson's diversity index over productive rearrangements. This is the immuneACCESS table as TCRdb keeps it, with only in-frame sequences that have V and J called. A part of the clones is gone; compared with another copy, unresolved V genes explain less than half, and the rest is unexplained. V and J calls plus clone size are reproduced from that table; the DNA served to infer D and trimming. The sample table records hundreds of thousands of clones; around 87% of these occur just once. Of the sample, around 1.6% is held by the ten largest clones.

This specimen belongs to a study of blood T cell repertoires in COVID-19 (TCRdb year 2020). Turning to the overall study: Samples covering the acute and convalescent phases of COVID-19 were provided by collaborators in the United States, Italy and Spain. The prospective study material was composed of cDNA or gDNA derived from T cells, B-cell-depleted T cells, or PBMCs. Subjects who had been exposed to COVID-19, were actively infected with it, or had recovered from it provided the deeply sampled blood TCRbeta repertoires that made up the dataset. The repertoires were released in a freely available public database intended as a resource for research on the immune response to SARS-CoV-2. Samples came from the ongoing ImmuneRACE study (first 160 participants) plus 1,254 subjects from 6 global collaborators. A de-identified subject ID, COVID-19 status, age in years and sex were almost always included in the sample metadata. Where available, HLA class I and class II types were taken from metadata supplied by the sample provider and were not determined by assay-based typing.

Participants in the prospective study were enrolled through a virtual design, were aged 18 to 89 years, and lived in roughly 25 United States geographic areas. To assign participants to cohorts, the prospective study relied on clinical history that participants themselves reported in a screening survey and a study questionnaire. Recovered participants in ImmuneRACE Cohort 3 were defined as having two consecutive negative NP/OP PCR tests, clearance from a healthcare professional, or resolution of symptoms. In the prospective study, whole blood, serum and a nasopharyngeal or oropharyngeal swab were collected from each participant by mobile phlebotomists. Over a roughly 2-month period, participants in the prospective study had the option of providing additional blood draws and questionnaires. Before DNA extraction, prospective study blood samples were shipped either frozen or at room temperature.

The germline V gene yields SGHRS for CDR1 and YFSETQ for CDR2. The CDR3 measures 15 amino acids from cysteine to phenylalanine. The entry retains the CDR3 DNA only, 45 bases that are in frame from base 1. Compared with germline, V lacks 2 bases and J lacks 2 bases; bases without a gene match: 2. General conclusions and limits of the study: How much clinical and demographic metadata was included differed by source and by participant, and the metadata was provided uncurated.

Recombination linked TRBV5-1 to TRBJ1-2; 11 of the junction bases match TRBD1. The sequenced material came from PBMCs or T cells enriched from blood (not recorded which). This sequence originates from a woman in her forties or fifties who had recovered from COVID-19. The CDR3 sequence is CASSLRDRGNYGYTF. Read as DNA, the sequence is TGCGCCAGCAGCTTAAGGGACAGGGGGAACTATGGCTACACCTTC.